A single T cell receptor beta chain is shown here with its context. What it recognizes is unknown. Sequencing targeted expressed TCRB transcripts, as all isolated RNA had been reverse transcribed. There were approximately 3.5 million reads on average in the naive, central memory and regulatory T cell samples. Only in-frame clones appear in the TCRdb table, and some are missing; sequencing was by immunoSEQ multiplex PCR. Here the sample spans about 260,000 clones, about 70% being singletons. The entry originates in a study of beta chain features in type 1 diabetes. Study findings and constraints: Junctions at VDJ sites from type 1 diabetes patients had fewer insertions and more deletions.

The CDR3 extends over 15 amino acids. V shed 4 bases, J shed 5 bases, and the junction held 7 bases outside the gene matches. The germline gives CDR1 SNHLY, CDR2 FYNNEI. The source of this sequence is a young man in good health. The sequencing input was naive CD4+ T cells from blood. This chain joins TRBV2 and TRBJ2-5; 10 positions agree with TRBD2. The DNA of the CDR3 is TGTGCCAGCAGTGCAGCTAGCGGGAGAGGCGAGACCCAGTACTTC. This gives the protein CASSAASGRGETQYF.